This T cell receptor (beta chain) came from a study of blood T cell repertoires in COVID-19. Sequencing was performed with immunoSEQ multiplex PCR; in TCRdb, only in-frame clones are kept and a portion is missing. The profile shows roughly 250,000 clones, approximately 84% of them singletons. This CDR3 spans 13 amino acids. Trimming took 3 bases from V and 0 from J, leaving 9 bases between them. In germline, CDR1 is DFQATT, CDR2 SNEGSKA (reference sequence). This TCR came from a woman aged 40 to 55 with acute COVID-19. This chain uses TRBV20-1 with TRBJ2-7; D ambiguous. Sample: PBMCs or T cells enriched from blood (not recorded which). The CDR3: CSASWLSSYEQYF. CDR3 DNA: TGCAGTGCTAGTTGGTTGAGCTCCTACGAGCAGTACTTC.